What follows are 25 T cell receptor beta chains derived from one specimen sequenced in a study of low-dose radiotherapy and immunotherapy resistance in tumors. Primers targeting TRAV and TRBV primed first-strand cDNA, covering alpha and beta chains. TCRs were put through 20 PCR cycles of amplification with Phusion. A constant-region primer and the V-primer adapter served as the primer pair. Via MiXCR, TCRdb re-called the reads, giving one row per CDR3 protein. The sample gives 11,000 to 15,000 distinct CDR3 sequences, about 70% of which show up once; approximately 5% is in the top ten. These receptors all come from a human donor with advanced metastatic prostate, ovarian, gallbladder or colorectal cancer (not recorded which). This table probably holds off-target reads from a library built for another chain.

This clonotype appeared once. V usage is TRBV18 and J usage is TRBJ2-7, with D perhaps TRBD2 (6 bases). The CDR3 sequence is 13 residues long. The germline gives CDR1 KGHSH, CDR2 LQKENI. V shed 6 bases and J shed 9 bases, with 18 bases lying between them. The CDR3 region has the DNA TGTGCCAGCTCCCCCCAGTCGGGGGTTATGCAGTACTTC. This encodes CASSPQSGVMQYF.

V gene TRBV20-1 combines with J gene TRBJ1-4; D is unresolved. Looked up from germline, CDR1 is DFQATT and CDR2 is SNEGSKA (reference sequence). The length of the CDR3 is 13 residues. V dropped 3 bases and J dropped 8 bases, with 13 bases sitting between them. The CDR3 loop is CSARRGVREKLFF. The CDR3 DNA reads TGCAGTGCTAGGCGCGGGGTTCGAGAAAAACTGTTTTTT.

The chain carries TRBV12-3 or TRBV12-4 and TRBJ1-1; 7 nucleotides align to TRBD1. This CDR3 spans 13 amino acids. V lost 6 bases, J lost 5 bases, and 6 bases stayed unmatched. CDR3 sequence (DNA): TGTGCCAGCAGCCCCGACAGGGTGACTGAAGCTTTCTTT. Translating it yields CASSPDRVTEAFF.

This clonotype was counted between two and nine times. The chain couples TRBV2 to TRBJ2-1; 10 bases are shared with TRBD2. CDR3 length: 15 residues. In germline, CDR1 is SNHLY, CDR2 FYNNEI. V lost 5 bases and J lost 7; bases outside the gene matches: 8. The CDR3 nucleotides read TGTGCCAGCAGTCCGAGCGGGGGGGCGGGTAATGAGCAGTTCTTC. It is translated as CASSPSGGAGNEQFF. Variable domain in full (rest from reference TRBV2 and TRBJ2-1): EPEVTQTPSHQVTQMGQEVILRCVPISNHLYFYWYRQILGQKVEFLVSFYNNEISEKSEIFDDQFSVERPDGSNFTLKIRSTKLEDSAMYFCASSPSGGAGNEQFFGPGTRLTVL.

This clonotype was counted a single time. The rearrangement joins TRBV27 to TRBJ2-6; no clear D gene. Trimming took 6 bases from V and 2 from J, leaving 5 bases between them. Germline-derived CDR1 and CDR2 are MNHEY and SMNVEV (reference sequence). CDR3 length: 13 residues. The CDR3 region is CASSPPGANVLTF. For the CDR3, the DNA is TGTGCCAGCAGCCCGCCTGGGGCCAACGTCCTGACTTTC.

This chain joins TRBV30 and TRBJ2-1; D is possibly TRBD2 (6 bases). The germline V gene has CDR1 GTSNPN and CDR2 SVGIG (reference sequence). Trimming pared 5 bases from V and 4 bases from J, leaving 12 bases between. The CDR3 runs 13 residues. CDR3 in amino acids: CAWGGSSYNEQFF. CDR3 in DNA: TGTGCCTGGGGGGGGAGTAGTTACAATGAGCAGTTCTTC. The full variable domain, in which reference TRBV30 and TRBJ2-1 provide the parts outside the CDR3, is SQTIHQWPATLVQPVGSPLSLECTVEGTSNPNLYWYRQAAGRGLQLLFYSVGIGQISSEVPQNLSASRPQDRQFILSSKKLLLSDSGFYLCAWGGSSYNEQFFGPGTRLTVL.

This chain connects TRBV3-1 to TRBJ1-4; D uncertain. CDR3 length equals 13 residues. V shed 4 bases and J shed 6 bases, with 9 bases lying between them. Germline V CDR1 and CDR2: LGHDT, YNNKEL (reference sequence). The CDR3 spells CASSPDLHEKLFF. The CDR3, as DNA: TGTGCCAGCAGCCCAGACCTTCATGAAAAACTGTTTTTT.

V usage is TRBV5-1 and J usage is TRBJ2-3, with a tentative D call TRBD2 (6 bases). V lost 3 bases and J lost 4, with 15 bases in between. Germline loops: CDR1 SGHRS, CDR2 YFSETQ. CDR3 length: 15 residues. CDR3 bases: TGCGCCAGCAGCTCGGCAGGGCGGGACGCAGATACGCAGTATTTT. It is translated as CASSSAGRDADTQYF.

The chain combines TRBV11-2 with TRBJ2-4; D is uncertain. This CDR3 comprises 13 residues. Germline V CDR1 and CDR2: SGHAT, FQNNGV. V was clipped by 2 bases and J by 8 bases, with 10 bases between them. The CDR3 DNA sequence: TGTGCCAGCAGCTTACTCAACCAGGACATTCAGTACTTC. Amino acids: CASSLLNQDIQYF.

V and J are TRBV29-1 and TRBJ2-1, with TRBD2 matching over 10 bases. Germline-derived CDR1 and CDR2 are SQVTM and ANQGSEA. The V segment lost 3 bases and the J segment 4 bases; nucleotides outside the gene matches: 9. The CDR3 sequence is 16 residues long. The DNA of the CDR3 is TGCAGCGTTGATGGGTCTAGCGGGGGAGATTACAATGAGCAGTTCTTC. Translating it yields CSVDGSSGGDYNEQFF.

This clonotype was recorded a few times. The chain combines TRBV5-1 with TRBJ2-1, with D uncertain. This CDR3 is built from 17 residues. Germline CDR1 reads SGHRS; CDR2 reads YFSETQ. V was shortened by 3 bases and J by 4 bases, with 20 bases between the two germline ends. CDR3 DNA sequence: TGCGCCAGCAGCTGGGCCCCGACCACAACCTCATACAATGAGCAGTTCTTC. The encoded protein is CASSWAPTTTSYNEQFF.

The CDR3 sequence is CASSTSGGSSYNEQFF. Here the CDR3 DNA reads TGTGCCAGCAGCACTAGCGGGGGGAGCTCCTACAATGAGCAGTTCTTC. The genes are TRBV7-8 and TRBJ2-1; TRBD2 aligns across 12 bases. This CDR3 has 16 residues. Germline loops: CDR1 SGHVS, CDR2 FQNEAQ. With V trimmed by 5 bases and J by 0 bases, 2 bases remained unmatched.

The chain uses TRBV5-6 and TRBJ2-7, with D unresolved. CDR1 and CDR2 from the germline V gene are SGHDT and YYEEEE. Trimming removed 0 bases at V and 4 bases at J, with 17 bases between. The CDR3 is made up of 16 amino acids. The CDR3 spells CASSLAGGVLQYEQYF. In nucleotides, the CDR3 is TGTGCCAGCAGCTTGGCCGGCGGAGTCCTGCAGTACGAGCAGTACTTC.

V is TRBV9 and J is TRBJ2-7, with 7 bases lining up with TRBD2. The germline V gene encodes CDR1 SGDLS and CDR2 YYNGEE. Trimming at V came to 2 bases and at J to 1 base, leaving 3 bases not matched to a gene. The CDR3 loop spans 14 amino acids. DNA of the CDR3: TGTGCCAGCAGCGTTGGGGGGGAGTCCTACGAGCAGTACTTC. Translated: CASSVGGESYEQYF. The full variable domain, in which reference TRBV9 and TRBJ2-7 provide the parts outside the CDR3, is DSGVTQTPKHLITATGQRVTLRCSPRSGDLSVYWYQQSLDQGLQFLIQYYNGEERAKGNILERFSAQQFPDLHSELNLSSLELGDSALYFCASSVGGESYEQYFGPGTRLTVT.

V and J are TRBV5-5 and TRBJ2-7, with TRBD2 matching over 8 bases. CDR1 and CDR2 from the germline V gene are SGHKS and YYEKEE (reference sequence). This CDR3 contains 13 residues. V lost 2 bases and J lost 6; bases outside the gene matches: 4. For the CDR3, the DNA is TGTGCCAGCAGCTTCGGGGGGGCTACCGAGCAGTACTTC. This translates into CASSFGGATEQYF.

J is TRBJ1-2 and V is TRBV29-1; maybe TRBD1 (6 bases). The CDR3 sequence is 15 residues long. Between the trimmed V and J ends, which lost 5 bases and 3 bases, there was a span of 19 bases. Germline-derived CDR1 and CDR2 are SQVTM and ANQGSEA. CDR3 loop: CSVLDSPLIYYGYTF. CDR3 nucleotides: TGCAGCGTTTTGGACAGTCCCTTGATTTACTATGGCTACACCTTC.

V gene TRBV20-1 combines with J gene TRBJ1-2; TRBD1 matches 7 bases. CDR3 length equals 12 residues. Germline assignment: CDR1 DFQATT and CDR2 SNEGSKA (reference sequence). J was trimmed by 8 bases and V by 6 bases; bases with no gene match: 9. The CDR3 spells CSARDSKEGYTF. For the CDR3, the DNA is TGCAGTGCCAGGGACAGCAAGGAGGGCTACACCTTC.

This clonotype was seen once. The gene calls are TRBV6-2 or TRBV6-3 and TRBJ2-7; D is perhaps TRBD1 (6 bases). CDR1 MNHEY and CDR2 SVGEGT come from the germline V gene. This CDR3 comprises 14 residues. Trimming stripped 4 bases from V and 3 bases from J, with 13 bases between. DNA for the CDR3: TGTGCCAGCAGTTCGACAGGCCCCCTCTACGAGCAGTACTTC. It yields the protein CASSSTGPLYEQYF.

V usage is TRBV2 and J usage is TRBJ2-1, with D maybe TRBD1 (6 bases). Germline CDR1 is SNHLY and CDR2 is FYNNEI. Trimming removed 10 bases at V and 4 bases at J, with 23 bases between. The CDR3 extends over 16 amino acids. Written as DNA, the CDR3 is TGTGCCACCCGCACAGGGTCCCGGATGGCATACAATGAGCAGTTCTTC. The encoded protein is CATRTGSRMAYNEQFF.

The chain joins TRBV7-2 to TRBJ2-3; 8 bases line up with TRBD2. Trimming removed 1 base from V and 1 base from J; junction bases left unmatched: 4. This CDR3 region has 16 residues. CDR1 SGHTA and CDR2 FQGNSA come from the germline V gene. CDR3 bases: TGTGCCAGCAGCTTAGGCGGGGGGCCCGGCACAGATACGCAGTATTTT. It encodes CASSLGGGPGTDTQYF.

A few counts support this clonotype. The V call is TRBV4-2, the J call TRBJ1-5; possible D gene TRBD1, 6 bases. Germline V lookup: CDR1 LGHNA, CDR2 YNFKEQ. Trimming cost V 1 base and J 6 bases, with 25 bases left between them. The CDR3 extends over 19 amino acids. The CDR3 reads CASSQVFRTAISLCQPQHF. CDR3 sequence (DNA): TGTGCCAGCAGCCAAGTTTTTCGGACAGCGATCTCTTTATGTCAGCCCCAGCATTTT.

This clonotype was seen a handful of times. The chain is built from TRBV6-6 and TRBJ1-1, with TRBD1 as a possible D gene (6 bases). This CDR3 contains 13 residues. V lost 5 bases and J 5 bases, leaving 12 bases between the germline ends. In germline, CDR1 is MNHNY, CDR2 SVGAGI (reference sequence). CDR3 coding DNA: TGTGCCAGCAGTAACCAGGGGAGGACTGAAGCTTTCTTT. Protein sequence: CASSNQGRTEAFF.

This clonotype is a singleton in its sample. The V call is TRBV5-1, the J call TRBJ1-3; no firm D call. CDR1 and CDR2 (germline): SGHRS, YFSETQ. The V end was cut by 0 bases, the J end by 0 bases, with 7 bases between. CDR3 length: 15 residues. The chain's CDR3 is CASSLGASSGNTIYF. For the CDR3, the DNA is TGCGCCAGCAGCTTGGGGGCGAGCTCTGGAAACACCATATATTTT.

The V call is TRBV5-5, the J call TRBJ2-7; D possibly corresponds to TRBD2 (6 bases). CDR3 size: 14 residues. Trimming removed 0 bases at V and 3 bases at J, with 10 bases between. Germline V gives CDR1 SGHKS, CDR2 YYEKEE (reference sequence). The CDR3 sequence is CASSLGDWDYEQYF. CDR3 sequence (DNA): TGTGCCAGCAGCTTGGGGGACTGGGACTACGAGCAGTACTTC.

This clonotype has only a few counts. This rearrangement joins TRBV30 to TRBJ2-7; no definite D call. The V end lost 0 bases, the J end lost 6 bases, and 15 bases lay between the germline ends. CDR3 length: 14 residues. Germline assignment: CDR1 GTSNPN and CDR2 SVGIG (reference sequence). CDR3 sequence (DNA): TGTGCCTGGAGTGTCCGGCCGCCCCCAGGCGAGCAGTACTTC. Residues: CAWSVRPPPGEQYF.